Shown below are 14 T cell receptor gamma chains from a single sample sequenced in a study of Vδ1+ human thymocytes. Study results and limitations: In the thymus, TRG and TRD repertoires looked highly polyclonal with Gaussian CDR3 lengths.

For these receptors, no antigen is known. Sequences come from RNA converted to cDNA by reverse transcription. Pooled V-gene forward primers with one constant-region reverse primer generated the CDR3 amplicons by multiplex PCR. TCRdb redid clone calling on the multiplex PCR reads using CATT. The data show some 22,000 gamma-chain clones, 12% to 15% seen once. The sequenced sample was Vdelta1+ gamma-delta thymocytes from the thymus. The sample's subset: FACS-sorted CD3+ TCRalphabeta- TCRVdelta1+ TCRVdelta2- thymocytes. These receptor sequences come from a child younger than two who had congenital heart surgery.

Notes on this clone: At one end the junction does not follow the germline gene, possibly because of a read error. This CDR3 is also generated by other DNA sequences in the sample. The rearrangement joins TRGV9 to TRGJP. CDR3 size: 16 residues. In germline, CDR1 is GITISATS, CDR2 ISYDGTV (reference sequence). The CDR3 nucleotides are TGCGCCTTGTGGGAGGTGTCGGAGTTGGGCAAAAAAATCAAGGTATTT. Translated: CALWEVSELGKKIKVF.

This clone was seen a few times. One end of the junction is discordant with germline, which a read error may explain. Other DNA sequences from this sample encode an identical CDR3 as well. The chain couples TRGV4 to TRGJP2. In germline, CDR1 is EGSTGY, CDR2 YDSYTSSV. The CDR3 consists of 11 residues. The chain's CDR3 is CATWNGRIKTF. As DNA, the CDR3 is TGTGCCACCTGGAATGGGCGTATCAAGACGTTT.

V gene TRGV9 combines with J gene TRGJ1 or TRGJ2. The CDR3 loop spans 14 amino acids. Germline V gene data show CDR1 as GITISATS and CDR2 as ISYDGTV (reference sequence). Trimming took 3 bases from V and 2 from J; bases not matched to a gene: 7. Here the CDR3 DNA reads TGTGCCTTGTGGGAGAGTCAGTATTATTATAAGAAACTCTTT. The encoded protein is CALWESQYYYKKLF.

Details on this clone: Different DNA sequences within this sample yield the same CDR3. V usage is TRGV2 and J usage is TRGJP1. J was trimmed by 7 bases and V by 4 bases; bases with no gene match: 6. Germline assignment: CDR1 EGSNGY and CDR2 YDSYNSKV. The CDR3 covers 13 residues. CDR3 loop: CATWDGLGWFKIF. The CDR3 coding sequence is TGTGCCACCTGGGATGGCCTTGGTTGGTTCAAGATATTT.

The rearrangement joins TRGV9 to TRGJP2. The J segment lost 0 bases and the V segment lost 0 bases, leaving 10 bases of the junction unmatched. Per germline, CDR1 GITISATS and CDR2 ISYDGTV (reference sequence). CDR3 length equals 18 residues. The CDR3 bases are TGTGCCTTGTGGGAGGTGCGCGAGGGTCATAGTAGTGATTGGATCAAGACGTTT. It yields the protein CALWEVREGHSSDWIKTF.

V and J are TRGV2 and TRGJ1 or TRGJ2. The CDR3 contains 13 residues. The V gene's germline CDR1 is EGSNGY and CDR2 YDSYNSKV. The junction had 3 bases not matched to a gene; V was cut back by 3 bases and J by 1 base. CDR3 nucleotide sequence: TGTGCCACCTGGGACCCTAATTATTATAAGAAACTCTTT. Translation gives CATWDPNYYKKLF.

V is TRGV3 and J is TRGJP1. The CDR3 has 16 amino acids. Germline V gene data show CDR1 as VTNTFY and CDR2 as YDVSTARD (reference sequence). Unmatched junction bases numbered 6, after V lost 0 bases and J lost 2 bases. CDR3 DNA sequence: TGTGCCACCTGGGACAGGCGGAGAACCACTGGTTGGTTCAAGATATTT. It translates to CATWDRRRTTGWFKIF.

The chain is built from TRGV2 and TRGJ1 or TRGJ2. The CDR3 extends over 12 amino acids. CDR1 and CDR2 (germline): EGSNGY, YDSYNSKV. V was clipped by 3 bases and J by 6 bases; unmatched bases: 5. CDR3 DNA: TGTGCCACCTGGGACCAGTGTTATAAGAAACTCTTT. This translates into CATWDQCYKKLF.

This clone is a singleton in its sample. One end of the junction does not line up with germline, which may come from a read error. V is TRGV5 and J is TRGJ1 or TRGJ2. This CDR3 is 15 amino acids long. Germline V CDR1 and CDR2: VINAFY, YDVSNSKD. CDR3 nucleotide sequence: TGTGCTACCTGGGACAGGCCGGCGTTTGGTTATAAGAAACTCTTT. Translated: CATWDRPAFGYKKLF.

In its sample, this clone ranks as medium-sized. The sample carries other DNA sequences with the same CDR3. V is TRGV2 and J is TRGJP2. V shed 0 bases and J 2 bases; nucleotides not matched to a gene: 0. Germline CDR1 and CDR2: EGSNGY and YDSYNSKV. This CDR3 comprises 14 residues. CDR3 loop: CATWDGSSDWIKTF. In DNA form, the CDR3 reads TGTGCCACCTGGGACGGGAGTAGTGATTGGATCAAGACGTTT.

The V gene is TRGV9, the J gene TRGJ1 or TRGJ2. The germline V gene has CDR1 GITISATS and CDR2 ISYDGTV (reference sequence). The length of the CDR3 is 15 residues. Germline trimming cut 2 bases from V and 0 bases from J; bases unmatched to any gene: 7. CDR3 bases: TGTGCCTTGTGGGAGGCCCATTCGAATTATTATAAGAAACTCTTT. This translates into CALWEAHSNYYKKLF.

Comments on this clone: Other nucleotide sequences in the sample specify the same CDR3. This rearrangement joins TRGV9 to TRGJ1 or TRGJ2. The CDR3 is 13 amino acids. Germline V gene sequence: CDR1 GITISATS, CDR2 ISYDGTV (reference sequence). V shed 2 bases and J 3 bases; nucleotides not matched to a gene: 4. In DNA, the CDR3 is TGTGCCTTGTGGGAGGAACCTTATTATAAGAAACTCTTT. This encodes CALWEEPYYKKLF.

The V gene is TRGV3, the J gene TRGJ1 or TRGJ2. Germline V CDR1 and CDR2: VTNTFY, YDVSTARD (reference sequence). The CDR3 runs 14 residues. The ends lost 3 bases at V and 3 bases at J; junction bases unmatched: 8. The CDR3 coding sequence is TGTGCCACCTGGGACGGAACCTCTTATTATAAGAAACTCTTT. As protein: CATWDGTSYYKKLF.

V is TRGV8 and J is TRGJP2. The CDR3 contains 16 residues. V shed 3 bases, J shed 6 bases, and the junction held 13 bases outside the gene matches. CDR1 is VENAVY, CDR2 YDSYNSRV, per germline. CDR3 sequence reads: CATWDYHKNGDWIKTF. In DNA, the CDR3 is TGTGCCACCTGGGATTATCATAAGAACGGTGATTGGATCAAGACGTTT.